A selection of T cell receptor beta chains follows, all from one sample in a study of human T cells and chemical hapten exposure. TCRdb itself ran the RACE reads through MiXCR, one entry per CDR3 protein. The sample includes hundreds of thousands of distinct CDR3 sequences, roughly 6% of them seen just once. The material sequenced was whole blood, taken in connection with sensitization to the hapten diphenylcyclopropenone (DPC). These TCRs come from a young woman with alopecia areata. Some clones in this sample may be carry-over from other donors' samples. Each CDR3 is given with its conserved first and last residue. A D gene is named only where the DNA matches it firmly. The size of a clone is reported for some rows only, either as once, few or many, or as a class for expanded clones.

j_call: TRBJ2-7; v_call: TRBV7-6; d_call: NA; clone_size: NA; cdr3_nt: TGTGCCAGCAGTCTCCAGCCGATCTACGAGCAGTACTTC; cdr3_aa: CASSLQPIYEQYF
j_call: TRBJ2-1; v_call: TRBV20-1; d_call: TRBD2; clone_size: few; cdr3_nt: TGCAGTGCTCTAGGACTAGAAGGCTACAATGAGCAGTTCTTC; cdr3_aa: CSALGLEGYNEQFF
j_call: TRBJ2-3; v_call: TRBV15; d_call: NA; clone_size: NA; cdr3_nt: TGTGCCACCGAAAGCCGGGGACTCACAGATACGCAGTATTTT; cdr3_aa: CATESRGLTDTQYF
j_call: TRBJ2-3; v_call: TRBV28; d_call: TRBD2; clone_size: many; cdr3_nt: TGTGCCAGCAGTTTGGCTACTAGCGTTACTCAGTATTTT; cdr3_aa: CASSLATSVTQYF
j_call: TRBJ1-3; v_call: TRBV28; d_call: NA; clone_size: many; cdr3_nt: TGTGCCAGCAGCTCACCTCAAGGGGGGTCTGGAAACACCATATATTTT; cdr3_aa: CASSSPQGGSGNTIYF
j_call: TRBJ1-5; v_call: TRBV7-9; d_call: NA; clone_size: few; cdr3_nt: TGTGCCAGCAGCTCACCAGGGTTCCCTCAGCCCCAGCATTTT; cdr3_aa: CASSSPGFPQPQHF
j_call: TRBJ1-2; v_call: TRBV29-1; d_call: NA; clone_size: NA; cdr3_nt: TGCAGCGTTGACGACAGCTATGGCTACACCTTC; cdr3_aa: CSVDDSYGYTF
j_call: TRBJ2-3; v_call: TRBV10-3; d_call: TRBD1; clone_size: many; cdr3_nt: TGTGCCACGGGACAGGAGTCCACAGATACGCAGTATTTT; cdr3_aa: CATGQESTDTQYF
j_call: TRBJ2-7; v_call: TRBV7-2; d_call: NA; clone_size: once; cdr3_nt: TGTGCCAGCAGCTTAGATTTACTGGCGACCTACGAGCAGTACTTC; cdr3_aa: CASSLDLLATYEQYF
j_call: TRBJ2-3; v_call: TRBV14; d_call: TRBD2; clone_size: many; cdr3_nt: TGTGCCAGCAGCCAAGATGCGGGGGTGGCCACAGATACGCAGTATTTT; cdr3_aa: CASSQDAGVATDTQYF
j_call: TRBJ2-3; v_call: TRBV5-1; d_call: NA; clone_size: few; cdr3_nt: TGCGCCAGCAGCCCACAGACTACCACAGATACGCAGTATTTT; cdr3_aa: CASSPQTTTDTQYF
j_call: TRBJ1-6; v_call: TRBV11-1; d_call: TRBD1; clone_size: many; cdr3_nt: TGTGCCAGCAGCAGACAGGGGTTCAATTCACCCCTCCACTTT; cdr3_aa: CASSRQGFNSPLHF
j_call: TRBJ2-7; v_call: TRBV7-2; d_call: TRBD1; clone_size: few; cdr3_nt: TGTGCCAGCAGCAGCAGGGGGCTATACGAGCAGTACTTC; cdr3_aa: CASSSRGLYEQYF